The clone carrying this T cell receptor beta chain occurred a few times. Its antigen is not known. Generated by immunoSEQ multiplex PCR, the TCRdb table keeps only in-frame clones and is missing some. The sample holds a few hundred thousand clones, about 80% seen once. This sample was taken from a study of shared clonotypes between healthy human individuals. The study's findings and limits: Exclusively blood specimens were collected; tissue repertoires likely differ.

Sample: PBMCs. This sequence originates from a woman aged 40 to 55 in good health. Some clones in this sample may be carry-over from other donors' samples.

The CDR3 DNA reads as TGTGCCAGTAGTTCGCAGCCCGGGACAGGGGACGAGCAGTACTTC. This gives the protein CASSSQPGTGDEQYF. The rearrangement links TRBV19 to TRBJ2-7; 10 bases agree with TRBD1. This CDR3 spans 15 amino acids. Germline lookup yields CDR1 LNHDA and CDR2 SQIVND (reference sequence). Losses at the gene ends were 5 bases for V and 5 bases for J; bases not matched to a gene: 9.